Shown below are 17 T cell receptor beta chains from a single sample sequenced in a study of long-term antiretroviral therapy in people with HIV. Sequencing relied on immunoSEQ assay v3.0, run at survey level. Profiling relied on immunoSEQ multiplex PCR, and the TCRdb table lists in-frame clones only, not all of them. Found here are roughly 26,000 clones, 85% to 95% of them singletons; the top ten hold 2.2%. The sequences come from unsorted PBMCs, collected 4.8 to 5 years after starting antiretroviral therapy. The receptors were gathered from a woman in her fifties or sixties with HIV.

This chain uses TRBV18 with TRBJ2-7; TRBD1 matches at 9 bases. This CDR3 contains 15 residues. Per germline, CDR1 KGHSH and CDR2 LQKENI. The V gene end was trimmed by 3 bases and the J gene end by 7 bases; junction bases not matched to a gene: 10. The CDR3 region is CASSPVGGQGKEQYF. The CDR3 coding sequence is TGTGCCAGCTCACCCGTAGGGGGACAGGGAAAAGAGCAGTACTTC.

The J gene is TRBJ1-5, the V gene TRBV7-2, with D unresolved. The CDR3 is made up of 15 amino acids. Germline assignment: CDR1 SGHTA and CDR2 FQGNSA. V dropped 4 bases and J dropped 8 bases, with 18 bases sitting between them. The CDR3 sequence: CASSSGRGPPEPQHF. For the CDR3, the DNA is TGTGCCAGCAGCTCAGGAAGAGGGCCACCCGAGCCCCAGCATTTT. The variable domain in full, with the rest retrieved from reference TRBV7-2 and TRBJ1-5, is GAGVSQSPSNKVTEKGKDVELRCDPISGHTALYWYRQSLGQGLEFLIYFQGNSAPDKSGLPSDRFSAERTGGSVSTLTIQRTQQEDSAVYLCASSSGRGPPEPQHFGDGTRLSIL.

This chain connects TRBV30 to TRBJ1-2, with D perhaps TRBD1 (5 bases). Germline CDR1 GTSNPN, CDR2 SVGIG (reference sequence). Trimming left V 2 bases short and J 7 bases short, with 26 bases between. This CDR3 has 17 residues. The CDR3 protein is CAWSSGGHRNCCSGYTF. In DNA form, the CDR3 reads TGTGCCTGGAGTTCCGGCGGACACCGGAATTGTTGCAGTGGCTACACCTTC.

CDR3 in DNA: TGTGCCAGCAGTTTATGGGGTGGACTGAACACTGAAGCTTTCTTT. Translation: CASSLWGGLNTEAFF. V is TRBV27 and J is TRBJ1-1; D unresolved. Trimming stripped 1 base from V and 0 bases from J, with 9 bases between. The CDR3 has 15 residues. From germline, CDR1 is MNHEY and CDR2 SMNVEV (reference sequence).

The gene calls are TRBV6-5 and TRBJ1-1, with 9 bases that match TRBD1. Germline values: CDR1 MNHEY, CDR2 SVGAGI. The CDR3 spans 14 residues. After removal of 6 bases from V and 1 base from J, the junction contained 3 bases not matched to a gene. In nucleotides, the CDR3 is TGTGCCAGCAGATCGGGACAGGGGAACACTGAAGCTTTCTTT. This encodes CASRSGQGNTEAFF.

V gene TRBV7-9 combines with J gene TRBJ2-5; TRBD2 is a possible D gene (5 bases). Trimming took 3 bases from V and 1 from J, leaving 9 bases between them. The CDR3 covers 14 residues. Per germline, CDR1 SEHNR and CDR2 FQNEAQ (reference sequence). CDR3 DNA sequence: TGTGCCAGCAGCTTGCTAGCCCTCCAAGAGACCCAGTACTTC. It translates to CASSLLALQETQYF. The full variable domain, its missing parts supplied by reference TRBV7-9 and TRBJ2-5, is DTGVSQNPRHKITKRGQNVTFRCDPISEHNRLYWYRQTLGQGPEFLTYFQNEAQLEKSRLLSDRFSAERPKGSFSTLEIQRTEQGDSAMYLCASSLLALQETQYFGPGTRLLVL.

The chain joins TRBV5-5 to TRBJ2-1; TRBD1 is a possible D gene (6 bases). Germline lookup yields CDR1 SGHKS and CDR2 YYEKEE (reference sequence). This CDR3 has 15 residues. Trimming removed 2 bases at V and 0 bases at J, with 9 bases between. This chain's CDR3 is CASSFQGISYNEQFF. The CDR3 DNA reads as TGTGCCAGCAGCTTTCAGGGGATCTCCTACAATGAGCAGTTCTTC.

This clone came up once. The CDR3 DNA is TGTGCCAGCAGCTTATCTCCAATTGGGGCCACCATATATTTT. Its translation: CASSLSPIGATIYF. The V and J genes are TRBV7-9 and TRBJ1-3; maybe TRBD1 (5 bases). Per germline, CDR1 SEHNR and CDR2 FQNEAQ (reference sequence). This CDR3 has 14 amino acids. The ends were cut back, 2 bases at V and 9 bases at J, with 14 bases in the middle.

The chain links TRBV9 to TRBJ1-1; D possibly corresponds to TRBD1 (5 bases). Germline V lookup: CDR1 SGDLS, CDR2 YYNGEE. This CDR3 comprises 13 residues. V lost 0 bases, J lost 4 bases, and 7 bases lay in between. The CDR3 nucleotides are TGTGCCAGCAGCGTAGATGGGGCCACTGAAGCTTTCTTT. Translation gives CASSVDGATEAFF.

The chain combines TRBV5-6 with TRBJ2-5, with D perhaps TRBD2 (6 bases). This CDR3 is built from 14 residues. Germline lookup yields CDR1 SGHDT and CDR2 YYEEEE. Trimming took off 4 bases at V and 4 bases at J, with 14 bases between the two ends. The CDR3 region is CASSAGRAGETQYF. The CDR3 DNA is TGTGCCAGCAGCGCCGGGAGAGCGGGAGAGACCCAGTACTTC.

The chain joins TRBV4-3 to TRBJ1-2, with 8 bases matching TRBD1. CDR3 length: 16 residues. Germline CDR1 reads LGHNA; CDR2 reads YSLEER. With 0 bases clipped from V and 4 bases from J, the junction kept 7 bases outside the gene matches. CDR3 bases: TGCGCCAGCAGCCAAGATTATTGGGGACAGGTCTATGGCTACACCTTC. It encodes CASSQDYWGQVYGYTF.

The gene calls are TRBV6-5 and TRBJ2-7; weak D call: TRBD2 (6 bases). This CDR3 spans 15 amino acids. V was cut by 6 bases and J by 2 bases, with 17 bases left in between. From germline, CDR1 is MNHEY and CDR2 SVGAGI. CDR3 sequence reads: CASRPPGTVAYEQYF. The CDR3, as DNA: TGTGCCAGCAGGCCTCCCGGGACTGTAGCCTACGAGCAGTACTTC.

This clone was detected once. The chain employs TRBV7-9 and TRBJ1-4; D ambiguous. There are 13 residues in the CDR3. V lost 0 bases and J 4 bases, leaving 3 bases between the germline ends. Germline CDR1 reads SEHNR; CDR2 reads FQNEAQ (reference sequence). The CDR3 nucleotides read TGTGCCAGCAGCTTAGCCATTAATGAAAAACTGTTTTTT. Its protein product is CASSLAINEKLFF.

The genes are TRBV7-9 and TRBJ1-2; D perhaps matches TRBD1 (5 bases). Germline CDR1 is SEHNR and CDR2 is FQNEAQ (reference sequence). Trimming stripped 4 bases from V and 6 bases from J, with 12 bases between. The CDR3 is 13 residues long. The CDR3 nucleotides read TGTGCCAGCAGCTGGGGCAGAGCTGATGGCTACACCTTC. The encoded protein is CASSWGRADGYTF. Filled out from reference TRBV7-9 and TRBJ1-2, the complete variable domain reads DTGVSQNPRHKITKRGQNVTFRCDPISEHNRLYWYRQTLGQGPEFLTYFQNEAQLEKSRLLSDRFSAERPKGSFSTLEIQRTEQGDSAMYLCASSWGRADGYTFGSGTRLTVV.

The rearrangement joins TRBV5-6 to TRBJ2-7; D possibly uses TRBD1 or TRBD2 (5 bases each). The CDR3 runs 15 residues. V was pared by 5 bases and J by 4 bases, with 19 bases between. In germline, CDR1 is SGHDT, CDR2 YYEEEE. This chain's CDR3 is CASSRTGRNHYEQYF. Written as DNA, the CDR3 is TGTGCCAGCAGTCGCACGGGACGAAACCATTACGAGCAGTACTTC.

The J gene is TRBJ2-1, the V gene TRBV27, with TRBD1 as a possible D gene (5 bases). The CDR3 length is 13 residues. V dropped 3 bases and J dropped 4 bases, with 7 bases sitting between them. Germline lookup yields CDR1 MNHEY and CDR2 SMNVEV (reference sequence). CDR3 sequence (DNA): TGTGCCAGCAGTTTTGACAGATACAATGAGCAGTTCTTC. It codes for CASSFDRYNEQFF.

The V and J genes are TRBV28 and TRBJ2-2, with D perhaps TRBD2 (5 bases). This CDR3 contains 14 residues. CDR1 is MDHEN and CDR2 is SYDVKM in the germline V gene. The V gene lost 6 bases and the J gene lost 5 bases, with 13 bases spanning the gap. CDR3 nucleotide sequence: TGTGCCAGCAGGCCTGTTCCGGGGACCGGGGAGCTGTTTTTT. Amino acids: CASRPVPGTGELFF.